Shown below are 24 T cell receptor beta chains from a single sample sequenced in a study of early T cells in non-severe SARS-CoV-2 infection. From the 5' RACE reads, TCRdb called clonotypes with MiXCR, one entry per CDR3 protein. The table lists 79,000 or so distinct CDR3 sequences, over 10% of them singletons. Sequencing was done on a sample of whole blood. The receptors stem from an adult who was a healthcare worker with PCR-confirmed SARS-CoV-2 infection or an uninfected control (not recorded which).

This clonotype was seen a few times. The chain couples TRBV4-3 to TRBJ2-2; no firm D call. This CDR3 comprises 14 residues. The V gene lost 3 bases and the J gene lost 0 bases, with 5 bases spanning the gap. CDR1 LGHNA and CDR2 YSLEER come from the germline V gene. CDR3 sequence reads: CASSHYSNTGELFF. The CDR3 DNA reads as TGCGCCAGCAGCCACTACTCGAACACCGGGGAGCTGTTTTTT.

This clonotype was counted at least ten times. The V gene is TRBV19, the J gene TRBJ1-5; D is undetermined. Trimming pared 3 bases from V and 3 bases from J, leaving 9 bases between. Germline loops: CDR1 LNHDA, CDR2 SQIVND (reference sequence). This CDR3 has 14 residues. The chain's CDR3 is CASSIGGYNQPQHF. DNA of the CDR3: TGTGCCAGTAGTATCGGAGGATACAATCAGCCCCAGCATTTT.

CDR3 amino acids: CASSVGAGGLNEQFF. CDR3 nucleotide sequence: TGTGCCAGCAGCGTAGGTGCGGGGGGGCTGAATGAGCAGTTCTTC. V usage is TRBV9 and J usage is TRBJ2-1, with 9 bases fitting TRBD2. Germline trimming cut 0 bases from V and 7 bases from J; bases unmatched to any gene: 5. The germline gives CDR1 SGDLS, CDR2 YYNGEE. The CDR3 consists of 15 residues.

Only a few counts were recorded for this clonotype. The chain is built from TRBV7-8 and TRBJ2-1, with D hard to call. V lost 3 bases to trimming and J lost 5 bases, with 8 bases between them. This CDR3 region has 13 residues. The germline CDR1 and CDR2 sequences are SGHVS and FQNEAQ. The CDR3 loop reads CASSFKVNNEQFF. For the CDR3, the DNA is TGTGCCAGCAGCTTCAAGGTGAACAATGAGCAGTTCTTC.

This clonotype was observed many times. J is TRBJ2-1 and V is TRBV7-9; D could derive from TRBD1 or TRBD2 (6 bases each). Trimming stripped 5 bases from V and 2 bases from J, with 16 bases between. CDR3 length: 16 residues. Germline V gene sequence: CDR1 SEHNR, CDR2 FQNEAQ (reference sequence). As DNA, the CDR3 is TGTGCCAGCAGCCCCAGTTGGGGGGCGACCTACAATGAGCAGTTCTTC. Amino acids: CASSPSWGATYNEQFF.

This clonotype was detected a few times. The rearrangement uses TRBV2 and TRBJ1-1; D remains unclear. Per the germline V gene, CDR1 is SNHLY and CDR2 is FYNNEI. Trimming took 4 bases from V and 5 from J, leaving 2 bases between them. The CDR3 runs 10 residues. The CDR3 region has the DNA TGTGCCAGCAGTGTGACTGAAGCTTTCTTT. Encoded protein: CASSVTEAFF.

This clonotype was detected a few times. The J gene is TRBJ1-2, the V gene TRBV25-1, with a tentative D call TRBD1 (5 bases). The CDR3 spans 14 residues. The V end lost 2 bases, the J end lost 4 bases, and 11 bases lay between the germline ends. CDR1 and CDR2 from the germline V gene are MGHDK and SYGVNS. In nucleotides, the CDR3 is TGTGCCAGCAGTGAAACGGGGGTACCCTATGGCTACACCTTC. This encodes CASSETGVPYGYTF.

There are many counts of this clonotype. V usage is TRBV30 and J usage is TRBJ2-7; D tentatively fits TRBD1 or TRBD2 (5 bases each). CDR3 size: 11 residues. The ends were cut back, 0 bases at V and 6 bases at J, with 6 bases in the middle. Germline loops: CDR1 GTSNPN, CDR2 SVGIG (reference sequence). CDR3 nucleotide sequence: TGTGCCTGGAGTGTGAGGGGCGAGCAGTACTTC. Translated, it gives CAWSVRGEQYF.

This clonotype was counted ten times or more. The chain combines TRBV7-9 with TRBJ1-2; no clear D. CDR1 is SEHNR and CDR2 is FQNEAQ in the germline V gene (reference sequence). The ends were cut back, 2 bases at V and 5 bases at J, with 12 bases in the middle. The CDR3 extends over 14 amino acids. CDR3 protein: CASSLPQAEYGYTF. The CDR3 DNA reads TGTGCCAGCAGCTTACCCCAGGCAGAGTATGGCTACACCTTC.

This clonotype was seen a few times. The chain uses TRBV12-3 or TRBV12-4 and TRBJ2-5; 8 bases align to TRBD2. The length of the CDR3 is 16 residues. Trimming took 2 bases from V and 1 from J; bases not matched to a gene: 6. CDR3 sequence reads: CASSLWSGGSQETQYF. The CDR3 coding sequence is TGTGCCAGCAGTTTATGGAGCGGGGGATCCCAAGAGACCCAGTACTTC.

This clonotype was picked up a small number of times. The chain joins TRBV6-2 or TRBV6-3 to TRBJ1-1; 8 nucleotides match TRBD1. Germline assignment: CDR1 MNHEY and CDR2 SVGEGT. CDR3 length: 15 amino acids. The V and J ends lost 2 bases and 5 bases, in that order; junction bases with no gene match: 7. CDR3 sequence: CASSYPGTGGTEAFF. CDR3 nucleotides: TGTGCCAGCAGTTACCCCGGGACAGGTGGAACTGAAGCTTTCTTT.

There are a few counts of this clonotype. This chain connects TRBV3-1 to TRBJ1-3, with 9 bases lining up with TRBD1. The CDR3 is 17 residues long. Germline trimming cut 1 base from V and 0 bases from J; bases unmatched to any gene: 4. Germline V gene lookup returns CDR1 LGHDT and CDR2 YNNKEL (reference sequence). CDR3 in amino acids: CASSQGRDRVSGNTIYF. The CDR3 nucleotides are TGTGCCAGCAGCCAAGGCCGGGACAGGGTCTCTGGAAACACCATATATTTT.

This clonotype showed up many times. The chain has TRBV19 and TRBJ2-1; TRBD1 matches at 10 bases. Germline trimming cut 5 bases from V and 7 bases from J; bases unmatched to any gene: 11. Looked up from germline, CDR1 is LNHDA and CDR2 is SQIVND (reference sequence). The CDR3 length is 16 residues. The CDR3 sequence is CASSRRDRGGVNEQFF. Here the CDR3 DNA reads TGTGCCAGTAGTCGCCGGGACAGGGGCGGTGTGAATGAGCAGTTCTTC.

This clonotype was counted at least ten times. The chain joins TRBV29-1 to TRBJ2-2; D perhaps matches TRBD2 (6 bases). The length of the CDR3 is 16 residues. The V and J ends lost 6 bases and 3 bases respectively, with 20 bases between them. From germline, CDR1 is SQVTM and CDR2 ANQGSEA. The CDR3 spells CSVVTHRREYTGELFF. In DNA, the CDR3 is TGCAGCGTCGTTACCCACAGGAGGGAATACACCGGGGAGCTGTTTTTT.

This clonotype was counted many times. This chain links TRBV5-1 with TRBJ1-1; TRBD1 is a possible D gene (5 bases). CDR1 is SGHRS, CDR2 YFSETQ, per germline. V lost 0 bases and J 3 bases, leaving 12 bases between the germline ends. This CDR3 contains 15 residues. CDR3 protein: CASSLGRGRDTEAFF. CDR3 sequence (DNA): TGCGCCAGCAGCTTGGGAAGGGGAAGGGACACTGAAGCTTTCTTT.

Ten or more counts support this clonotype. The CDR3, as DNA: TGTGCCAGCAGCCCCTGGGAGAGCTCTGGGGCCAACGTCCTGACTTTC. Encoded protein: CASSPWESSGANVLTF. This chain connects TRBV6-2 or TRBV6-3 to TRBJ2-6; TRBD2 is a possible D gene (5 bases). The CDR3 spans 16 residues. The germline CDR1 and CDR2 sequences are MNHEY and SVGEGT. V was trimmed by 6 bases and J by 0 bases, leaving 12 bases between them.

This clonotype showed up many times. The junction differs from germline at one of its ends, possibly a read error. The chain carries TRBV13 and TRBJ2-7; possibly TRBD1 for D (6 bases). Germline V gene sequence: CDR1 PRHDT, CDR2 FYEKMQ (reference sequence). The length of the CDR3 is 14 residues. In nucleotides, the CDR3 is TGTGCCAGCAGCATAGGACAGAGAGGCGACGAGCAGTACTTC. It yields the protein CASSIGQRGDEQYF. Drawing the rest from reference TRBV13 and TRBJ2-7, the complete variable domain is AAGVIQSPRHLIKEKRETATLKCYPIPRHDTVYWYQQGPGQDPQFLISFYEKMQSDKGSIPDRFSAQQFSDYHSELNMSSLELGDSALYFCASSIGQRGDEQYFGPGTRLTVT.

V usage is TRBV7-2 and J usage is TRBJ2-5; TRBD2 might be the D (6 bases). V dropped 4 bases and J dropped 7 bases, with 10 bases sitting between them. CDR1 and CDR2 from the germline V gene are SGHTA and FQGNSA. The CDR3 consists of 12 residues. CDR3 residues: CASSSLAWTQYF. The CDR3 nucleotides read TGTGCCAGCAGCTCCCTAGCGTGGACCCAGTACTTC.

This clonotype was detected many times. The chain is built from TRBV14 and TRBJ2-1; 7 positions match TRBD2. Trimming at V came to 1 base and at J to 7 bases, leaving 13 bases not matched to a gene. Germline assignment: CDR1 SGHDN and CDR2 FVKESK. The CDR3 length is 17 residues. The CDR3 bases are TGTGCCAGCAGCCAAGCCCACCCTCTCGGGCGGGGGAATGAGCAGTTCTTC. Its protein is CASSQAHPLGRGNEQFF.

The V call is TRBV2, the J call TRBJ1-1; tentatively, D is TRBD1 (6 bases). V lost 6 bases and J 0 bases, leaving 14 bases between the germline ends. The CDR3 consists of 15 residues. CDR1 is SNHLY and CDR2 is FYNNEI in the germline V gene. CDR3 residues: CASRVDSELNTEAFF. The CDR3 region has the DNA TGTGCCAGCAGGGTGGACAGCGAGTTGAACACTGAAGCTTTCTTT.

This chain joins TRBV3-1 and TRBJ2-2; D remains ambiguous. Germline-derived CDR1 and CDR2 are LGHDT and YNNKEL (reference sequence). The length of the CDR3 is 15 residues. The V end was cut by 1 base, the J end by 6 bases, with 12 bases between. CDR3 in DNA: TGTGCCAGCAGCCAAGTTAGCAGCCCAGCCGGGGAGCTGTTTTTT. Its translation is CASSQVSSPAGELFF. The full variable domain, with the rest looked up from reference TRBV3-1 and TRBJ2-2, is DTAVSQTPKYLVTQMGNDKSIKCEQNLGHDTMYWYKQDSKKFLKIMFSYNNKELIINETVPNRFSPKSPDKAHLNLHINSLELGDSAVYFCASSQVSSPAGELFFGEGSRLTVL.

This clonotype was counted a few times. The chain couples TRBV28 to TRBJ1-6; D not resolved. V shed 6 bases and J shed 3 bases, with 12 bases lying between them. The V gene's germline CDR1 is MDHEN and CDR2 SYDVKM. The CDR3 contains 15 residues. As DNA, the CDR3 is TGTGCCAGCAGCCCCGGAGGGTTCTATAATTCACCCCTCCACTTT. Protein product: CASSPGGFYNSPLHF.

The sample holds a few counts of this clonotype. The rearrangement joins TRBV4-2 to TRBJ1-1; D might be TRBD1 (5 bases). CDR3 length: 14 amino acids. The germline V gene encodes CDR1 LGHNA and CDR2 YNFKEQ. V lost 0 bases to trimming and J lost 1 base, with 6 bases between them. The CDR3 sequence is CASSQDQGNTEAFF. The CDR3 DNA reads TGTGCCAGCAGCCAAGATCAGGGGAACACTGAAGCTTTCTTT.

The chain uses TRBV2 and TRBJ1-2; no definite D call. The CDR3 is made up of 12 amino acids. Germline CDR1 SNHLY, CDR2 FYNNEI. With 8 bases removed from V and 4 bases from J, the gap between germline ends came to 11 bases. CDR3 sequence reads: CASGQYLYGYTF. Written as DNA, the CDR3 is TGTGCCAGCGGGCAGTATCTCTATGGCTACACCTTC.